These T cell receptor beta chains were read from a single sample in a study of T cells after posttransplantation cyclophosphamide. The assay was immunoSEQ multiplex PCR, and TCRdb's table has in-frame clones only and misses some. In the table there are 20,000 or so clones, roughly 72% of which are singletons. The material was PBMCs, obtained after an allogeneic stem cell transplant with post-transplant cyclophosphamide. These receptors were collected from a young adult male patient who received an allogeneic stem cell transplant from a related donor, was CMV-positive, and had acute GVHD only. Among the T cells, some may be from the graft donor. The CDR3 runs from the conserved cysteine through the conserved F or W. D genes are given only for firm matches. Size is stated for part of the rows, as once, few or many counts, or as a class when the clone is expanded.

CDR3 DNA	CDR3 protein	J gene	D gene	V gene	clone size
TGTGCCAGCAGTTGGGGGCAGATGAACACTGAAGCTTTCTTT	CASSWGQMNTEAFF	TRBJ1-1	.	TRBV11-2	.
TGTGCCAGCAGCGGTCCAGCAGGGTATGGCTACACCTTC	CASSGPAGYGYTF	TRBJ1-2	.	TRBV5-4	.
TGCAGCGCCAAAAAAGGGACAGGATTTGAAAAACTGTTTTTT	CSAKKGTGFEKLFF	TRBJ1-4	TRBD1	TRBV29-1	.
TGTGCCAGCAGATTGGGACAGGAAGTGGAAGCTTTCTTT	CASRLGQEVEAFF	TRBJ1-1	TRBD1	TRBV2	few
TGTGCCAGCAGCGTACAAACCACCGGGACAGGCGGGGCAGATACGCAGTATTTT	CASSVQTTGTGGADTQYF	TRBJ2-3	TRBD1	TRBV9	.
TGTGCCAGTGGGGCGGTTAACACAGATACGCAGTATTTT	CASGAVNTDTQYF	TRBJ2-3	.	TRBV5-4	.
TGTGCCAGCAGTGAATTAATCAGGGGGAGTAACGAGCAGTACTTC	CASSELIRGSNEQYF	TRBJ2-7	TRBD1	TRBV2	.
TGTGCCAGTAGTGGGCGTAGGGGGCCTGGCACTGAAGCTTTCTTT	CASSGRRGPGTEAFF	TRBJ1-1	TRBD1	TRBV19	.
TGCGCCAGCAGCCTAGGGGACACTGAAGCTTTCTTT	CASSLGDTEAFF	TRBJ1-1	.	TRBV4-3	.
TGTGCCAGCTCACCCGGACAGGCTGCGGGCTACACCTTC	CASSPGQAAGYTF	TRBJ1-2	TRBD1	TRBV18	.
TGTGCCAGCAGTTTAGGAGGGACAGGGGTCGACACTGAAGCTTTCTTT	CASSLGGTGVDTEAFF	TRBJ1-1	TRBD1	TRBV28	once
TGTGCCAGTAGTATGGGACAGGGTTTCGGCTACACCTTC	CASSMGQGFGYTF	TRBJ1-2	TRBD1	TRBV19	.
TGCGCCAGCAGCCAAGGGCGTCGAGGGGAGACCCAGTACTTC	CASSQGRRGETQYF	TRBJ2-5	.	TRBV4-3	.
TGTGCCAGTAGGGGCTATTCGGACAGGGGTAATACCGGGGAGCTGTTTTTT	CASRGYSDRGNTGELFF	TRBJ2-2	TRBD1	TRBV19	.
TGTGCCTGGGACAGGGGATATCAGCCCCAGCATTTT	CAWDRGYQPQHF	TRBJ1-5	TRBD1	TRBV30	.
TGTGCCAGCAGCGCGGGACTAGCGGAAAACACAGATACGCAGTATTTT	CASSAGLAENTDTQYF	TRBJ2-3	TRBD2	TRBV7-9	.
TGTGCCAGCAGCTTGGGGGTAGCGGGGGGGCCGGAGGAGACCCAGTACTTC	CASSLGVAGGPEETQYF	TRBJ2-5	TRBD2	TRBV5-4	.
TGTGCCAGCAGTTCCACTGGACTAGCGGGGGCTATACGGGAGCAGTACTTC	CASSSTGLAGAIREQYF	TRBJ2-7	TRBD2	TRBV28	.
TGTGCCAGCTCACAGGGACAGGGGGCCTCAGGCAATCAGCCCCAGCATTTT	CASSQGQGASGNQPQHF	TRBJ1-5	TRBD1	TRBV18	.
TGTGCCAGCTCACCACGGGGGGTTCTCGACGAGCAGTACTTC	CASSPRGVLDEQYF	TRBJ2-7	.	TRBV18	.
TGTGCCAGCCTGACCGGGAGCTCTGGAAACACCATATATTTT	CASLTGSSGNTIYF	TRBJ1-3	.	TRBV2	.
TGTGCCAGCAGTTACTCGAATCTCTACCCTCGCTCACCCCTCCACTTT	CASSYSNLYPRSPLHF	TRBJ1-6	.	TRBV6-5	.
TGTGCCAGCAGGGTCAGTTTCGCGGGGGTGTCAGATACGCAGTATTTT	CASRVSFAGVSDTQYF	TRBJ2-3	TRBD2	TRBV2	few
TGCGCCAGCAGCCCGCTAGCGGGGGGCACAGATACGCAGTATTTT	CASSPLAGGTDTQYF	TRBJ2-3	TRBD2	TRBV5-1	.